This TCR beta chain was obtained from a study of T cell repertoires in cytomegalovirus infection. In the study overall: Indicated by public TCR beta signatures were CMV infection and matching HLA type.

V was trimmed by 3 bases and J by 5 bases, leaving 16 bases between them. Germline values: CDR1 SGHVS, CDR2 FNYEAQ. The CDR3 totals 15 residues. There are many counts of this clonotype. As yet, its antigen is unknown. Notes on the study in general: Frequencies of public TCR beta families were cumulated, and this identified carriers of CMV plus the relevant HLA. Clonotypes of TCR beta that were HLA-C-restricted and CMV-specific dominated the ex vivo response.

Each CDR3 protein gets one entry after TCRdb re-called the reads with MiXCR. Of approximately 400,000 distinct CDR3 sequences in the sample, 25% to 40% were seen once. The clonotype was recovered from a human donor in good health (CMV status not recorded). Some clones in this sample may be carry-over from other donors' samples. The chain employs TRBV7-6 and TRBJ1-1, with D maybe TRBD1 (6 bases). The sequenced material came from PBMCs. CDR3 sequence reads: CASSFGTGKYTEAFF. As DNA, the CDR3 is TGTGCCAGCAGCTTTGGCACAGGGAAGTATACTGAAGCTTTCTTT.